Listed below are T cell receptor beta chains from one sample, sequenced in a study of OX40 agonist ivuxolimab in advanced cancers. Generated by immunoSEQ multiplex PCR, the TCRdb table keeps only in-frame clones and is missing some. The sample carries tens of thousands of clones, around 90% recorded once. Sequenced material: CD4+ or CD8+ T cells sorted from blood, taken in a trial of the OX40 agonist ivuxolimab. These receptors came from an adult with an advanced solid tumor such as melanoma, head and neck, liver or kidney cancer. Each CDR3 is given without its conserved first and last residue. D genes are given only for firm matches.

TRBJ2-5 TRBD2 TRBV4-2 ASSQGILGGGTQY
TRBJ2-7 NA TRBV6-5 ASSRSRDAYEQY
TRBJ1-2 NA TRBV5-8 ASSLGQVNYGYT
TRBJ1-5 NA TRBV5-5 ASSLSGDYNQPQH
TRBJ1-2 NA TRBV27 ASSFRAGGYGYT
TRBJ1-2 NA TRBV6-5 ASSGTEVYGYT
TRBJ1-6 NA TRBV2 ASSLGGSSYNSPLH
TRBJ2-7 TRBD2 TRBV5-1 ASSSQGGYEQY
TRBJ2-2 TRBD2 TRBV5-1 ASSLTTSGGAGELF
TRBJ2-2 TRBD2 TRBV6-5 ASSYILAGGPGELF
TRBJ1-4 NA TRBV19 ASTTGHNSEKLF
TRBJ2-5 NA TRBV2 ASSVGGVKTQY
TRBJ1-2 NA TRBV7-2 ASSLTRGNFNYGYT
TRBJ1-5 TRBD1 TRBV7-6 ASSLNGQGATQPQH
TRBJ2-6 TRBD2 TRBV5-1 ASSREASSGANVLT
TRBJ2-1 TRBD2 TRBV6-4 ASSDYRGGPEQF
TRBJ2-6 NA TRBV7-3 ASRQNSGANVLT
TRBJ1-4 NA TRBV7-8 ASSQTGNGEKLF
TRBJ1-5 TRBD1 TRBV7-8 ASRPDRGESNQPQH
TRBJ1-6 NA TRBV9 ASSVGGAPLH
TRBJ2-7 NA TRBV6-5 ASSYSRGTFVHEQY
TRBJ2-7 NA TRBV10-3 AISAGYEQY
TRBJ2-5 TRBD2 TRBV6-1 ASSEAEAGLAGKETQY
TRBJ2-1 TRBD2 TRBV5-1 ASSSMGGTYEQF
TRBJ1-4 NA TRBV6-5 ASSGGSGKLF
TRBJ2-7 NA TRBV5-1 ASSLADGYEQY
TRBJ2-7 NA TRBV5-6 ASSLHGGYEQY
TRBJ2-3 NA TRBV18 ASSPPGRLNTDTQY